Sequencing of this T cell receptor (beta chain) was carried out in a study of monozygotic twins with inflammatory bowel disease. The study's findings and limits: The inverse Simpson measure of TCRbeta diversity was lower in IBD patients than in healthy co-twins. IBD patients shared fewer clonotypes with others than healthy twins, especially with disease activity.

CDR1 SGHRS and CDR2 YFSETQ come from the germline V gene. The CDR3 spans 13 residues. After re-calling the 5' RACE reads, TCRdb lists one entry per CDR3 protein, DNA absent. This sample's clone table lists 170,000 or so distinct CDR3 sequences. A remark on this clonotype: Antigen specificity is unknown.

The TCR comes from a human donor with ulcerative colitis or Crohn's disease, or a healthy co-twin of an affected twin (not recorded which). The gene calls are TRBV5-1 and TRBJ2-1; TCRdb outputs TRBD2, but without DNA this stays unchecked. The sequencing sample was made of blood. CDR3 loop: CASTGTSVNEQFF.